This T cell receptor (beta chain) was profiled in a study of T cells in Graves' hyperthyroidism and ophthalmopathy (dated by TCRdb to between 2017 and 2020). In the study overall: Peripheral blood was sampled at the time of initial diagnosis, prior to any treatment. TCR V-J signatures able to tell the groups apart were searched for in a discovery cohort of 95 or so patients, of whom around 42 had Graves' ophthalmopathy and 57 had stable Graves' hyperthyroidism. An independent validation cohort of 18 to 20 hyperthyroidism patients and roughly 16 patients who later progressed to ophthalmopathy tested prospective prediction of ophthalmopathy. For training and testing, the 100 or so patients in the discovery cohort were randomly divided in a 7:3 ratio. In addition, the study compared T-cell repertoires in thyroid tissue and in blood from over 5 Graves' hyperthyroidism patients. Once sampling was done, hyperthyroidism patients were given methimazole at a starting dose of 30 mg daily, whereas ophthalmopathy patients were given high-dose intravenous methylprednisolone. According to the paper, TCR Vbeta CDR3 sequencing was carried out on about 140 peripheral blood samples, which came from around 43 ophthalmopathy, about 75 hyperthyroidism and roughly 17 progressor patients. What the study reported, not specific to this receptor: A model built on a 13 V-J signature distinguished ophthalmopathy from stable hyperthyroidism, reaching around 88% sensitivity and around 82% specificity in cross-validation and 80%/75% in testing. Sample size was not statistically predetermined, and investigators were not blinded to group allocation. In validation, progression to ophthalmopathy was predicted by the model with 70.59% sensitivity and 72.22% specificity, a median of roughly 6.4 months before onset. Most expanded thyroid clonotypes (frequency above 0.001) were also detected in blood, a finding suggesting that blood repertoires may reflect thyroid immune responses.

Cut back by 4 bases and 2 bases, the V and J ends lie 12 bases apart. Inclusive of the bounding cysteine and phenylalanine, the CDR3 is 14 residues long. CDR3 DNA only is kept here, 42 bases in frame from base 1. The germline V gene provides CDR1 SGHDT and CDR2 YYEEEE. Stable Graves' hyperthyroidism was defined as the absence of progression to ophthalmopathy over 18 months of follow-up. Hyperthyroidism patients were newly diagnosed, with disease duration under 2 months, and aged 18 to 65 years. Patients with uncontrolled infections, other autoimmune diseases, pregnancy or lactation were excluded. Diagnoses relied on clinical symptoms, serum thyroxine and TRAb, thyroid ultrasound and orbital computed tomography. PBMCs were separated from roughly 9.3 ml of fresh peripheral blood using Ficoll-Paque density gradient centrifugation. Total RNA was extracted with Trizol reagent, and quality was checked on an Agilent 2100 Bioanalyzer.

At least ten counts were recorded for this clonotype. The antigen it binds to is not known. Per-base qualities were not stored, and no clone one base away is much larger. Amplification of TCR beta CDR3 regions was carried out from RNA transcripts. The first round of RT-PCR for the TCR CDR3 was performed with the HTBI primer set and the Qiagen OneStep RT-PCR kit. A second multiplex PCR round built the libraries, followed by size selection and purification. Libraries were sequenced paired-end with 100 bp reads on an Illumina HiSeq2000. Per the authors' processing: Raw data were processed with SOAPnuke, discarding reads with adapters, uncalled bases, mean Phred below 15, or no exact constant-primer or identifier match. High-quality paired reads were merged using COPE v1.2.5, and each unique nucleotide sequence was defined as a clonotype. MiTCR v1.1 was used to align the clonotypes against IMGT TRBV, TRBD and TRBJ reference segments. Analysis was restricted to V-J combinations with a frequency above 0.0001, which covered roughly 99% of repertoires. The TCS score was defined as the ratio of F50 (clonal expansion) to E x V (chaos), calculated using BLOSUM62-based TCRdist between CDR3 peptides within each V-J. Welch's t-statistics and random forest reduced just over 500 V-J features to about 12, which were used in a naive Bayes classifier (R e1071). Using fastp trimming at Q25 and MiXCR clonotype assembly, TCRdb reanalyzed the public sequencing data and kept in-frame beta chains. Every distinct CDR3 protein forms one entry, paired with its most common genes and DNA. It is TCRdb's table, rather than the study itself, that gives the V and J calls and clone size. The sample profile shows some 500,000 distinct CDR3 sequences; 13% to 15% of them were found once. Over 15% of the sample rests with the top ten.

Sequenced sample: blood. The clonotype was recovered from a young woman with Graves' hyperthyroidism. The rearrangement joined TRBV5-6 to TRBJ1-2, with the D gene uncertain. The base sequence is TGTGCCAGCAGCCTAGACGGAACAAACTATGGCTACACCTTC. This translates into CASSLDGTNYGYTF.